This T cell receptor (beta chain) is from a study of blood T cell repertoires in COVID-19. On the study more broadly: Donors in the United States, Italy and Spain gave samples during acute or convalescent COVID-19. From T cells, B-cell-depleted T cells, or PBMCs came the material, which was cDNA or gDNA.

Losses at the gene ends were 5 bases for V and 8 bases for J; bases not matched to a gene: 5. This CDR3 spans 14 amino acids. From germline, CDR1 is LGHDT and CDR2 YNNKEL (reference sequence). Original data processing: Amplification from reference gene primers served as the basis for estimated nucleated cell counts. Method: immunoSEQ multiplex PCR; TCRdb's copy keeps in-frame clones and lacks some. V and J calls and clone size are copied from that table; D and trimming were computed from the DNA. The sample gives tens of thousands of clones, around four fifths of which show up once; approximately 3.5% is in the top ten.

V is TRBV3-1 (or the pseudogene TRBV3-2) and J is TRBJ2-1; 11 nucleotides match TRBD2. Material for sequencing was peripheral blood. The TCR comes from a man aged 45-65 years with acute or convalescent COVID-19. In DNA, the CDR3 is TGTGCCAGCAGCTGGACTAGCGGGTCCGATGAGCAGTTCTTC. It is translated as CASSWTSGSDEQFF.